The 28 T cell receptor beta chains in this list originate from one sample, sequenced in a study of blood T cell repertoires in COVID-19. The repertoire was sequenced with immunoSEQ multiplex PCR; TCRdb's copy has only in-frame clones and lacks some. The sample includes some 140,000 clones, 70% to 90% of them seen just once. Material for sequencing was peripheral blood. The receptors were sampled from a human donor in a cohort sampled during active COVID-19.

This chain joins TRBV9 and TRBJ1-6, with D maybe TRBD1 (5 bases). The CDR3 has 15 amino acids. The germline V gene has CDR1 SGDLS and CDR2 YYNGEE. V dropped 0 bases and J dropped 5 bases, with 9 bases sitting between them. The CDR3 protein is CASSVVPGNNSPLHF. In DNA form, the CDR3 reads TGTGCCAGCAGCGTAGTACCAGGGAATAATTCACCCCTCCACTTT.

The genes are TRBV6-5 and TRBJ2-1; 12 bases agree with TRBD2. V gave up 4 bases and J gave up 2 bases; unmatched junction bases: 3. Germline-derived CDR1 and CDR2 are MNHEY and SVGAGI. This CDR3 has 16 residues. The CDR3 loop is CASSSPSGGAYNEQFF. The CDR3 bases are TGTGCCAGCAGTTCCCCTAGCGGGGGGGCCTACAATGAGCAGTTCTTC.

The rearrangement uses TRBV4-1 and TRBJ2-6; 9 nucleotides line up with TRBD1. V lost 6 bases and J lost 5; bases outside the gene matches: 20. Germline CDR1 reads MGHRA; CDR2 reads YSYEKL. The CDR3 totals 20 residues. CDR3 protein: CASRKGPGQGSVEWANVLTF. As DNA, the CDR3 is TGCGCCAGCAGAAAAGGACCGGGACAGGGTTCTGTGGAGTGGGCCAACGTCCTGACTTTC.

This chain connects TRBV6-1 to TRBJ1-1, with D unclear. The germline CDR1 and CDR2 sequences are MNHNS and SASEGT. V was shortened by 2 bases and J by 1 base, with 14 bases between the two germline ends. The CDR3 spans 16 residues. In DNA form, the CDR3 reads TGTGCCAGCAGTGAATGGTTTGGAGAGGGGAACACTGAAGCTTTCTTT. As protein: CASSEWFGEGNTEAFF.

CDR3 DNA: TGTGCCAGCTCAGGACAGGTCAGCACAGATACGCAGTATTTT. Translating gives CASSGQVSTDTQYF. This chain uses TRBV18 with TRBJ2-3; 7 bases are shared with TRBD1. The CDR3 consists of 14 residues. Trimming took 5 bases from V and 0 from J; bases not matched to a gene: 2. Germline V lookup: CDR1 KGHSH, CDR2 LQKENI.

Comments on this clone: The sample has other DNA sequences that encode this CDR3 too. This chain links TRBV5-1 with TRBJ2-5; 7 nucleotides agree with TRBD2. CDR1 and CDR2 (germline): SGHRS, YFSETQ. The trim removed 2 bases at V and 2 bases at J, leaving 3 bases unmatched. CDR3 size: 14 residues. The chain's CDR3 is CASSLAGIQETQYF. The CDR3 DNA is TGCGCCAGCAGCTTAGCGGGGATACAAGAGACCCAGTACTTC.

The V and J genes are TRBV10-2 and TRBJ2-1; 9 nucleotides agree with TRBD2. J lost 3 bases, V lost 9 bases, and 15 bases had no gene match. Germline V CDR1 and CDR2: WSHSY, SAAADI. The CDR3 length is 17 residues. The CDR3 DNA reads TGCGCCAGTGAGCGGGGGGCGCCTAGCTCGATCTACAATGAGCAGTTCTTC. Residues: CASERGAPSSIYNEQFF.

The rearrangement joins TRBV7-9 to TRBJ1-2, with 7 bases identical to TRBD1. The CDR3 has 18 residues. Per germline, CDR1 SEHNR and CDR2 FQNEAQ (reference sequence). The V segment lost 3 bases and the J segment 2 bases; nucleotides outside the gene matches: 15. As DNA, the CDR3 is TGTGCCAGCAGCTTGGACCCAGACTCCGGGACAGCAAACTATGGCTACACCTTC. Amino acid sequence: CASSLDPDSGTANYGYTF.

V and J are TRBV27 and TRBJ1-1, with a weak D call TRBD1 (5 bases). CDR3 size: 12 residues. CDR1 is MNHEY, CDR2 SMNVEV, per germline (reference sequence). V lost 9 bases and J 11 bases, leaving 19 bases between the germline ends. As DNA, the CDR3 is TGTGCCAGTATACAGGTGGGAATGGGCGCTTTCTTT. It is translated as CASIQVGMGAFF.

This chain connects TRBV5-1 to TRBJ1-6, with unresolved D. CDR1 SGHRS and CDR2 YFSETQ come from the germline V gene. This CDR3 is 17 amino acids long. Trimming removed 3 bases at V and 6 bases at J, with 19 bases between. CDR3 nucleotide sequence: TGCGCCAGCAGCTCCAACCCCTCGGGGTTGGGTAATTCACCCCTCCACTTT. Translated, it gives CASSSNPSGLGNSPLHF.

The rearrangement joins TRBV4-1 to TRBJ2-7; 8 bases map to TRBD1. This CDR3 has 16 amino acids. The V gene end was trimmed by 0 bases and the J gene end by 4 bases; junction bases not matched to a gene: 8. The germline gives CDR1 MGHRA, CDR2 YSYEKL. The CDR3 spells CASSQDPTGASYEQYF. CDR3 nucleotide sequence: TGCGCCAGCAGCCAAGACCCGACAGGGGCCTCGTACGAGCAGTACTTC.

The chain combines TRBV3-1 (or the pseudogene TRBV3-2) with TRBJ2-1; 8 nucleotides agree with TRBD2. J lost 4 bases, V lost 3 bases, and 8 bases had no gene match. Germline CDR1 is LGHDT and CDR2 is YNNKEL (reference sequence). This CDR3 contains 16 residues. CDR3 DNA sequence: TGTGCCAGCAGCCATGGACGTAGCGGGGCTTACAATGAGCAGTTCTTC. It yields the protein CASSHGRSGAYNEQFF.

The chain uses TRBV27 and TRBJ1-1, with D tentatively TRBD1 (5 bases). Germline-derived CDR1 and CDR2 are MNHEY and SMNVEV (reference sequence). The germline V and J ends were trimmed by 2 bases and 5 bases, with 21 bases remaining between them. The CDR3 contains 17 residues. The CDR3 sequence is CASSLVSPKGSPTEAFF. The CDR3 DNA sequence: TGTGCCAGCAGTTTAGTGTCCCCGAAGGGGTCTCCAACTGAAGCTTTCTTT.

This clone was observed a single time. The chain is built from TRBV4-1 and TRBJ1-1; D is possibly TRBD1 (6 bases). Germline CDR1 MGHRA, CDR2 YSYEKL. The CDR3 is 16 amino acids. V was clipped by 4 bases and J by 0 bases, with 15 bases between them. The CDR3 sequence: CASSPTGLLMNTEAFF. CDR3 DNA sequence: TGCGCCAGCAGCCCGACAGGCCTGCTTATGAACACTGAAGCTTTCTTT.

The genes are TRBV4-2 and TRBJ1-5, with D possibly being TRBD1 (6 bases). V was pared by 1 base and J by 5 bases, with 12 bases between. The CDR3 sequence is 15 residues long. Germline loops: CDR1 LGHNA, CDR2 YNFKEQ. The CDR3 spells CASSQGGGAHQPQHF. CDR3 coding DNA: TGTGCCAGCAGCCAAGGGGGGGGCGCACATCAGCCCCAGCATTTT.

This clone has only a few counts. This chain joins TRBV5-1 and TRBJ2-1; TRBD1 matches 10 bases. The V and J ends lost 6 bases and 7 bases, in that order; junction bases with no gene match: 7. CDR1 and CDR2 (germline): SGHRS, YFSETQ. CDR3 size: 14 residues. The CDR3 bases are TGCGCCAGCAACTCCGGGACAGGGGATAATGAGCAGTTCTTC. It specifies CASNSGTGDNEQFF.

The V call is TRBV4-1, the J call TRBJ2-5; D remains unclear. There are 14 residues in the CDR3. Germline V gene sequence: CDR1 MGHRA, CDR2 YSYEKL. Trimming shortened V by 1 base and J by 3 bases, and 9 bases separated the two germline ends. The CDR3 spells CASSQVALKETQYF. In DNA form, the CDR3 reads TGCGCCAGCAGCCAAGTGGCCCTTAAAGAGACCCAGTACTTC.

V and J are TRBV4-1 and TRBJ1-2, with D maybe TRBD1 (5 bases). The CDR3 is 15 residues long. Trimming cost V 1 base and J 4 bases, with 13 bases left between them. Germline assignment: CDR1 MGHRA and CDR2 YSYEKL. CDR3 loop: CASSQAEGLGYGYTF. CDR3 nucleotide sequence: TGCGCCAGCAGCCAAGCGGAGGGGCTAGGCTATGGCTACACCTTC.

The chain has TRBV4-1 and TRBJ1-2; TRBD1 aligns across 11 bases. Losses at the gene ends were 5 bases for V and 4 bases for J; bases not matched to a gene: 3. The CDR3 has 14 amino acids. Germline values: CDR1 MGHRA, CDR2 YSYEKL. CDR3 sequence reads: CASSRDRGGYGYTF. CDR3 bases: TGCGCCAGCAGCAGGGACAGGGGGGGCTATGGCTACACCTTC.

This clone has only one observation. The chain is built from TRBV6-2 or TRBV6-3 and TRBJ2-7, with 8 bases lining up with TRBD2. V lost 2 bases and J lost 5; bases outside the gene matches: 11. The CDR3 is 16 amino acids. Germline V gives CDR1 MNHEY, CDR2 SVGEGT. CDR3 residues: CASSYPTSGPGDEQYF. The CDR3 nucleotides read TGTGCCAGCAGTTACCCAACTAGCGGACCTGGCGACGAGCAGTACTTC.

This chain joins TRBV5-1 and TRBJ2-7, with a tentative D call TRBD2 (5 bases). Germline V gene sequence: CDR1 SGHRS, CDR2 YFSETQ. Deletions cut 1 base from V and 1 base from J, with 9 bases between. This CDR3 spans 14 amino acids. CDR3 nucleotide sequence: TGCGCCAGCAGCTTGCGAGCGGAGTCCTACGAGCAGTACTTC. Encoded protein: CASSLRAESYEQYF.

This rearrangement joins TRBV5-4 to TRBJ1-1, with 9 bases that match TRBD1. The CDR3 covers 15 residues. Germline values: CDR1 SGHNT, CDR2 YYREEE (reference sequence). With V trimmed by 4 bases and J by 0 bases, 4 bases remained unmatched. The CDR3 is CASSPRTGVNTEAFF. The CDR3 region has the DNA TGTGCCAGCAGCCCACGGACAGGGGTGAACACTGAAGCTTTCTTT. Complete variable domain (other parts from reference TRBV5-4 and TRBJ1-1): ETGVTQSPTHLIKTRGQQVTLRCSSQSGHNTVSWYQQALGQGPQFIFQYYREEENGRGNFPPRFSGLQFPNYSSELNVNALELDDSALYLCASSPRTGVNTEAFFGQGTRLTVV.

The CDR3 sequence is CASSISGETQYF. The CDR3 DNA reads as TGTGCCAGTAGTATTTCGGGAGAGACCCAGTACTTC. V usage is TRBV19 and J usage is TRBJ2-5; D gene uncertain. The ends were cut back, 3 bases at V and 4 bases at J, with 6 bases in the middle. CDR3 size: 12 residues. Germline-derived CDR1 and CDR2 are LNHDA and SQIVND (reference sequence). Complete variable domain (other parts from reference TRBV19 and TRBJ2-5): DGGITQSPKYLFRKEGQNVTLSCEQNLNHDAMYWYRQDPGQGLRLIYYSQIVNDFQKGDIAEGYSVSREKKESFPLTVTSAQKNPTAFYLCASSISGETQYFGPGTRLLVL.

This clone was seen just once. V gene TRBV5-1 combines with J gene TRBJ1-2; 9 bases agree with TRBD1. V was clipped by 4 bases and J by 2 bases; unmatched bases: 6. The germline V gene encodes CDR1 SGHRS and CDR2 YFSETQ. The CDR3 spans 15 residues. The CDR3 DNA reads TGCGCCAGCAGCCCGGGACAGGGAGGAAACTATGGCTACACCTTC. Amino acids: CASSPGQGGNYGYTF. Looking up the rest from reference TRBV5-1 and TRBJ1-2 gives the full variable domain: KAGVTQTPRYLIKTRGQQVTLSCSPISGHRSVSWYQQTPGQGLQFLFEYFSETQRNKGNFPGRFSGRQFSNSRSEMNVSTLELGDSALYLCASSPGQGGNYGYTFGSGTRLTVV.

The chain uses TRBV6-1 and TRBJ2-3; 7 bases align to TRBD2. CDR3 size: 16 residues. V lost 0 bases, J lost 0 bases, and 3 bases stayed unmatched. Per the germline V gene, CDR1 is MNHNS and CDR2 is SASEGT. This chain's CDR3 is CASSEAWGGSTDTQYF. In nucleotides, the CDR3 is TGTGCCAGCAGTGAAGCTTGGGGGGGGAGCACAGATACGCAGTATTTT.

This rearrangement joins TRBV10-1 to TRBJ2-3; 13 nucleotides match TRBD2. The CDR3 contains 14 residues. The germline gives CDR1 WNHNN, CDR2 SYGVQD (reference sequence). Germline trimming cut 6 bases from V and 12 bases from J; bases unmatched to any gene: 9. In nucleotides, the CDR3 is TGCGCCAGCAGCGACGGACTAGCGGGGGTATTTCAGTATTTT. Its translation: CASSDGLAGVFQYF.

The chain uses TRBV6-5 and TRBJ1-2; 10 bases are a match to TRBD1. Germline assignment: CDR1 MNHEY and CDR2 SVGAGI. V lost 6 bases and J lost 12; bases outside the gene matches: 10. This CDR3 is built from 13 residues. The CDR3 coding sequence is TGTGCCAGCAGATCGCCCGGGACAGGGGTAGACACCTTC. Protein sequence: CASRSPGTGVDTF.

V usage is TRBV6-5 and J usage is TRBJ1-3; D not certain. This CDR3 comprises 11 residues. Trimming cost V 8 bases and J 10 bases, with 12 bases left between them. Germline V gene sequence: CDR1 MNHEY, CDR2 SVGAGI. The CDR3 coding sequence is TGTGCCAGCTGGGGAGGAGGAACCATATATTTT. This sequence encodes CASWGGGTIYF.